This TCR beta chain was captured by sequencing in a study of cytomegalovirus exposure and HLA in healthy donors. The wider study: One earlier analysis, a look at about 179 million T cells, found some 120 million unique TCR beta sequences. General study findings and limits: Overall, some 160 TCR beta chains were annotated as cytomegalovirus-associated. Association with HLA alleles at 0.05 false discovery rate was found for some 18,000 TCR beta sequences in a later analysis. Earlier results showed most TCR beta V segments being productive about 87% or about 30% of the time.

In its sample, this clone was seen many times. Its antigen is not known. Germline CDR1 MNHEY, CDR2 SVGAGI. The CDR3 length is 15 residues. V was trimmed by 2 bases and J by 1 base, leaving 11 bases between them. It was with 60 Vbeta and 13 Jbeta primers that the PCR ran. Using immunoSEQ multiplex PCR, the repertoire was profiled, and TCRdb retains in-frame clones only, with some absent. The top ten hold approximately 6.7% of the sample, which has about 180,000 clones, roughly 80% seen once. The genes are TRBV6-5 and TRBJ1-1; D uncertain. The receptor's source is a man between 25 and 39 years old in good health and CMV-seropositive. Sequencing used PBMCs. The CDR3: CASSYAVEGNTEAFF. DNA for the CDR3: TGTGCCAGCAGTTACGCTGTGGAGGGGAACACTGAAGCTTTCTTT.